This passage covers 28 T cell receptor beta chains from one sample sequenced in a study of control samples from healthy donors and cancer patients. Assay used: immunoSEQ multiplex PCR; TCRdb lists only in-frame clones, some missing. The sample carries approximately 170,000 clones, more than 85% recorded once. Sequencing was performed on blood. These receptors were taken from a woman under 40 in good health.

The V call is TRBV3-1 (or the pseudogene TRBV3-2), the J call TRBJ1-6; D call uncertain. The CDR3 extends over 14 amino acids. Trimming removed 1 base from V and 10 bases from J, with 11 bases in between. Germline V gene lookup returns CDR1 LGHDT and CDR2 YNNKEL (reference sequence). The DNA for the CDR3 is TGTGCCAGCAGCCAAGCACTGAAGGGATCACCCCTCCACTTT. It codes for CASSQALKGSPLHF.

J is TRBJ2-1 and V is TRBV10-1, with D tentatively TRBD2 (6 bases). The V end lost 0 bases, the J end lost 2 bases, and 11 bases lay between the germline ends. The CDR3 is 16 residues long. In germline, CDR1 is WNHNN, CDR2 SYGVQD (reference sequence). CDR3 in amino acids: CASSESRGTTYNEQFF. Here the CDR3 DNA reads TGCGCCAGCAGTGAGTCTCGCGGGACGACCTACAATGAGCAGTTCTTC.

The chain carries TRBV6-6 and TRBJ2-1, with D perhaps matching TRBD2 (7 bases). The germline V and J ends were trimmed by 2 bases and 0 bases, with 11 bases remaining between them. The germline CDR1 and CDR2 sequences are MNHNY and SVGAGI (reference sequence). The CDR3 has 16 amino acids. The CDR3 DNA reads TGTGCCAGCAGTTACAAAAGGGGGGGCTCCTACAATGAGCAGTTCTTC. It encodes CASSYKRGGSYNEQFF.

V gene TRBV29-1 combines with J gene TRBJ2-1; D unclear. V gave up 4 bases and J gave up 0 bases, with 10 bases separating them. Germline V gene data show CDR1 as SQVTM and CDR2 as ANQGSEA. The CDR3 has 14 amino acids. Here the CDR3 reads CSVVVGSSYNEQFF. The DNA for the CDR3 is TGCAGCGTTGTGGTGGGTTCCTCCTACAATGAGCAGTTCTTC.

This chain joins TRBV7-2 and TRBJ2-1; D is possibly TRBD1 (6 bases). V was clipped by 6 bases and J by 8 bases, with 11 bases between them. Looked up from germline, CDR1 is SGHTA and CDR2 is FQGNSA. The CDR3 covers 12 residues. CDR3 region: CASRVRGYEQFF. The CDR3 nucleotides read TGTGCCAGCAGAGTAAGGGGGTATGAGCAGTTCTTC.

The chain is built from TRBV18 and TRBJ1-1; D call uncertain. V dropped 2 bases and J dropped 1 base, with 17 bases sitting between them. This CDR3 is 17 amino acids long. Germline CDR1 is KGHSH and CDR2 is LQKENI. The CDR3 protein is CASSPRVTTIPNTEAFF. CDR3 in DNA: TGTGCCAGCTCACCAAGGGTGACGACAATCCCGAACACTGAAGCTTTCTTT. Full variable domain (remainder filled in from reference TRBV18 and TRBJ1-1): NAGVMQNPRHLVRRRGQEARLRCSPMKGHSHVYWYRQLPEEGLKFMVYLQKENIIDESGMPKERFSAEFPKEGPSILRIQQVVRGDSAAYFCASSPRVTTIPNTEAFFGQGTRLTVV.

The chain has TRBV27 and TRBJ2-2, with 7 bases matching TRBD1. This CDR3 comprises 15 residues. The trim removed 6 bases at V and 2 bases at J, leaving 6 bases unmatched. Germline CDR1 is MNHEY and CDR2 is SMNVEV (reference sequence). CDR3 protein: CASRFQGVNTGELFF. CDR3 sequence (DNA): TGTGCCAGCAGGTTTCAGGGGGTTAACACCGGGGAGCTGTTTTTT.

The V call is TRBV11-2, the J call TRBJ2-2; D possibly corresponds to TRBD1 (6 bases). The CDR3 is 17 amino acids. Per germline, CDR1 SGHAT and CDR2 FQNNGV. Trimming shortened V by 3 bases and J by 0 bases, and 14 bases separated the two germline ends. CDR3 region: CASSFIRQAANTGELFF. CDR3 DNA: TGTGCCAGCAGCTTTATACGACAGGCCGCGAACACCGGGGAGCTGTTTTTT.

The chain recombines TRBV7-9 with TRBJ2-7; D is unresolved. Germline values: CDR1 SEHNR, CDR2 FQNEAQ (reference sequence). V was trimmed by 3 bases and J by 3 bases, leaving 9 bases between them. This CDR3 region has 13 residues. The CDR3 sequence is CASSFPTLYEQYF. The CDR3 nucleotides are TGTGCCAGCAGCTTTCCCACTCTCTACGAGCAGTACTTC.

The rearrangement joins TRBV24-1 to TRBJ2-2; D call uncertain. V was clipped by 5 bases and J by 5 bases, with 5 bases between them. CDR3 size: 12 residues. The germline V gene has CDR1 KGHDR and CDR2 SFDVKD. CDR3 DNA: TGTGCCACCAGTGGACGGACCGGGGAGCTGTTTTTT. Translating gives CATSGRTGELFF.

Written as DNA, the CDR3 is TGTGCCAGCAGTTTAAGGACTAGCGGGAGGAATGAGCAGTTCTTC. Protein sequence: CASSLRTSGRNEQFF. The chain joins TRBV28 to TRBJ2-1; 14 positions agree with TRBD2. Germline V lookup: CDR1 MDHEN, CDR2 SYDVKM. The CDR3 has 15 residues. Trimming at V came to 2 bases and at J to 7 bases, leaving 1 base not matched to a gene.

DNA for the CDR3: TGTGCCAGCAGCCAAGTGGCGGGAGTGATTTACGAGCAGTACTTC. Its translation is CASSQVAGVIYEQYF. The chain combines TRBV3-1 (or the pseudogene TRBV3-2) with TRBJ2-7; 7 positions agree with TRBD2. V gave up 1 base and J gave up 4 bases; unmatched junction bases: 7. This CDR3 contains 15 residues. The germline gives CDR1 LGHDT, CDR2 YNNKEL (reference sequence).

This chain links TRBV5-1 with TRBJ1-5, with D maybe TRBD1 (6 bases). The CDR3 is made up of 13 amino acids. Looked up from germline, CDR1 is SGHRS and CDR2 is YFSETQ. V was pared by 0 bases and J by 10 bases, with 11 bases between. The CDR3 protein is CASSLDEGDPQHF. For the CDR3, the DNA is TGCGCCAGCAGCTTGGACGAGGGGGACCCCCAGCATTTT.

The chain couples TRBV30 to TRBJ2-3; 8 bases align to TRBD2. Germline CDR1 reads GTSNPN; CDR2 reads SVGIG (reference sequence). J gave up 5 bases and V 1 base, and 11 bases lay outside the gene matches. The CDR3 runs 16 residues. CDR3: CAWSGDRSGRGDTQYF. CDR3 DNA sequence: TGTGCCTGGAGTGGGGACCGAAGCGGGAGAGGAGATACGCAGTATTTT. Based on the CDR3 plus reference TRBV30 and TRBJ2-3, the full variable domain is SQTIHQWPATLVQPVGSPLSLECTVEGTSNPNLYWYRQAAGRGLQLLFYSVGIGQISSEVPQNLSASRPQDRQFILSSKKLLLSDSGFYLCAWSGDRSGRGDTQYFGPGTRLTVL.

CDR3 protein: CASSLPVQPQHF. In DNA form, the CDR3 reads TGTGCCAGCAGTTTACCGGTTCAGCCCCAGCATTTT. The chain has TRBV12-3 or TRBV12-4 and TRBJ1-5; D remains unclear. This CDR3 comprises 12 residues. The germline V and J ends were trimmed by 2 bases and 6 bases, with 5 bases remaining between them.

This clone was observed a single time. The rearrangement links TRBV4-2 to TRBJ1-4; the D gene is possibly TRBD1 (6 bases). Germline values: CDR1 LGHNA, CDR2 YNFKEQ. V was pared by 0 bases and J by 8 bases, with 7 bases between. The CDR3 length is 13 residues. CDR3 nucleotide sequence: TGTGCCAGCAGCCAAGATAGGGGGGAAAAACTGTTTTTT. Residues: CASSQDRGEKLFF.

V is TRBV7-2 and J is TRBJ1-1, with 8 positions matching TRBD1. V lost 5 bases, J lost 4 bases, and 3 bases stayed unmatched. CDR1 SGHTA and CDR2 FQGNSA come from the germline V gene. The CDR3 has 13 amino acids. The CDR3 sequence is CASSLGQGTEAFF. The CDR3 coding sequence is TGTGCCAGCAGCCTCGGACAGGGCACTGAAGCTTTCTTT. Filled out from reference TRBV7-2 and TRBJ1-1, the complete variable domain reads GAGVSQSPSNKVTEKGKDVELRCDPISGHTALYWYRQSLGQGLEFLIYFQGNSAPDKSGLPSDRFSAERTGGSVSTLTIQRTQQEDSAVYLCASSLGQGTEAFFGQGTRLTVV.

The chain links TRBV28 to TRBJ1-2; D is uncertain. Per germline, CDR1 MDHEN and CDR2 SYDVKM. Trimming shortened V by 8 bases and J by 3 bases, and 13 bases separated the two germline ends. The CDR3 has 13 amino acids. The CDR3 sequence is CASRLAGDYGYTF. CDR3 coding DNA: TGTGCCAGCCGACTGGCAGGTGACTATGGCTACACCTTC.

The chain recombines TRBV7-6 with TRBJ2-2, with 9 bases fitting TRBD1. There are 15 residues in the CDR3. CDR1 and CDR2 (germline): SGHVS, FNYEAQ. V lost 5 bases to trimming and J lost 6 bases; unmatched junction nucleotides: 7. CDR3: CASSGRQGVAGELFF. The CDR3 nucleotides read TGTGCCAGCAGCGGGCGACAGGGGGTGGCCGGGGAGCTGTTTTTT.

V usage is TRBV2 and J usage is TRBJ1-2; the D gene is possibly TRBD1 (6 bases). CDR1 and CDR2 from the germline V gene are SNHLY and FYNNEI. This CDR3 is built from 13 residues. V was pared by 11 bases and J by 4 bases, with 17 bases between. CDR3 protein: CAGALDSSYGYTF. CDR3 coding DNA: TGTGCCGGCGCGCTGGACAGCTCCTATGGCTACACCTTC. Full variable domain (outside the CDR3, taken from reference TRBV2 and TRBJ1-2): EPEVTQTPSHQVTQMGQEVILRCVPISNHLYFYWYRQILGQKVEFLVSFYNNEISEKSEIFDDQFSVERPDGSNFTLKIRSTKLEDSAMYFCAGALDSSYGYTFGSGTRLTVV.

The chain links TRBV3-1 (or the pseudogene TRBV3-2) to TRBJ2-3; 13 bases match TRBD2. The CDR3 length is 20 residues. V lost 5 bases, J lost 2 bases, and 16 bases stayed unmatched. Germline loops: CDR1 LGHDT, CDR2 YNNKEL (reference sequence). The CDR3 DNA is TGTGCCAGCAGCGATTCCCGACTAGCGGGGGGTAATCAGTTCACAGATACGCAGTATTTT. Translated, it gives CASSDSRLAGGNQFTDTQYF.

The rearrangement uses TRBV6-5 and TRBJ2-1, with unresolved D. This CDR3 is 15 amino acids long. Trimming left V 0 bases short and J 8 bases short, with 14 bases between. Germline CDR1 MNHEY, CDR2 SVGAGI. As DNA, the CDR3 is TGTGCCAGCAGTTACTCGTCGGAGCAAGGTCATGAGCAGTTCTTC. As protein: CASSYSSEQGHEQFF.

V gene TRBV7-8 combines with J gene TRBJ2-7; D gene ambiguous. Germline V gives CDR1 SGHVS, CDR2 FQNEAQ. This CDR3 is 15 amino acids long. Deletions cut 1 base from V and 0 bases from J, with 10 bases between. The CDR3 region has the DNA TGTGCCAGCAGCTTAGTGGGTACAACCTCCTACGAGCAGTACTTC. Translated, it gives CASSLVGTTSYEQYF.

The genes are TRBV6-5 and TRBJ1-2; possible D gene TRBD1, 6 bases. The V gene's germline CDR1 is MNHEY and CDR2 SVGAGI. The V gene lost 5 bases and the J gene lost 8 bases, with 18 bases spanning the gap. The CDR3 runs 14 residues. CDR3 loop: CASSPAQGSYGYTF. CDR3 sequence (DNA): TGTGCCAGCAGTCCTGCACAGGGAAGCTACGGCTACACCTTC.

This chain connects TRBV5-8 to TRBJ2-7; 11 bases align to TRBD2. CDR1 and CDR2 (germline): SGHTS, YDEGEE. This CDR3 is built from 17 residues. The ends lost 2 bases at V and 2 bases at J; junction bases unmatched: 9. As DNA, the CDR3 is TGTGCCAGCAGCTTCAGTTCGGGACTAGCGGTAGCCTACGAGCAGTACTTC. Protein: CASSFSSGLAVAYEQYF.

J is TRBJ1-1 and V is TRBV28; 7 positions match TRBD1. The junction had 9 bases not matched to a gene; V was cut back by 6 bases and J by 5 bases. In germline, CDR1 is MDHEN, CDR2 SYDVKM. This CDR3 is built from 14 residues. CDR3: CASSRYRGTTEAFF. The CDR3, as DNA: TGTGCCAGCAGCCGATACAGGGGTACAACTGAAGCTTTCTTT.

This chain links TRBV3-1 (or the pseudogene TRBV3-2) with TRBJ1-5; a weak D match, TRBD1 (5 bases). The length of the CDR3 is 16 residues. Trimming pared 1 base from V and 1 base from J, leaving 11 bases between. The V gene's germline CDR1 is LGHDT and CDR2 YNNKEL (reference sequence). CDR3 sequence: CASSQGAGPSNQPQHF. DNA of the CDR3: TGTGCCAGCAGCCAAGGGGCAGGGCCCAGCAATCAGCCCCAGCATTTT.

This sequence joins TRBV13 and TRBJ1-1, with TRBD1 as a possible D gene (6 bases). Germline CDR1 PRHDT, CDR2 FYEKMQ (reference sequence). The CDR3 sequence is 12 residues long. V shed 6 bases and J shed 5 bases, with 10 bases lying between them. The CDR3 DNA sequence: TGTGCCAGCAGTCGCCAGGGGACTGAAGCTTTCTTT. Protein sequence: CASSRQGTEAFF.